This T cell receptor beta chain was observed in a study of radiotherapy plus CTLA-4 blockade in lung cancer. To note about this clone: The junction departs from germline at one end; a sequencing error may be responsible. Distinct nucleotide sequences in the sample also encode this CDR3.

The repertoire was sequenced with immunoSEQ multiplex PCR; TCRdb's copy has only in-frame clones and lacks some. Altogether approximately 80,000 clones are present, less than 85% being singletons, with the ten largest covering approximately 10%. This CDR3 comprises 20 residues. Germline V gene data show CDR1 as MDHEN and CDR2 as SYDVKM. This receptor was identified in a human donor with non-small cell lung cancer whose response to radiotherapy plus ipilimumab could not be evaluated. The source was peripheral blood, collected from a patient treated with radiotherapy plus ipilimumab. The rearrangement links TRBV28 to TRBJ1-6, with 7 bases identical to TRBD1. CDR3 loop: CASSLPTGAMISSYNSPLHF. CDR3 DNA: TGTGCCAGCAGTTTACCCACAGGGGCCATGATATCCTCCTATAATTCCCCCCTCCACTTT.